This record covers a single T cell receptor beta chain. Its antigen remains unidentified. Reverse transcription of roughly 0.5 to 1 ug RNA was carried out with random hexamers. Amplification of TCR beta CDR3 used immunoSEQ multiplex PCR across 54 Vbeta and 13 Jbeta. One entry per CDR3 protein results from TCRdb running MiXCR on the immunoSEQ multiplex PCR reads. The sample consists of hundreds of thousands of distinct CDR3 sequences, approximately 85% of them appearing once. The data stem from a study of CD8 T cells in Susac syndrome. Whole-study findings and limits: By the study's own acknowledgment, its TCR sequencing and HLA analysis included relatively few individuals.

Sequencing of TCR beta was performed on blood CD8+ T cells and on blood CD4+ T cells. The study used treatment-naive patients who had stable or active relapsing-remitting disease as multiple sclerosis controls. This CDR3 has 17 amino acids. V was pared by 5 bases and J by 4 bases, with 10 bases of the junction left unmatched. CDR1 is SGHAT and CDR2 is FQNNGV in the germline V gene. The sample comprised CD8+ T cells from PBMCs. The rearrangement uses TRBV11-2 and TRBJ2-1; the match to TRBD2 covers 11 bases. The receptor was isolated from a human donor with multiple sclerosis. CDR3 nucleotide sequence: TGTGCCAGCAGCCAAACCCTGGGACTAGCGGCTTACAATGAGCAGTTCTTC. This sequence encodes CASSQTLGLAAYNEQFF.